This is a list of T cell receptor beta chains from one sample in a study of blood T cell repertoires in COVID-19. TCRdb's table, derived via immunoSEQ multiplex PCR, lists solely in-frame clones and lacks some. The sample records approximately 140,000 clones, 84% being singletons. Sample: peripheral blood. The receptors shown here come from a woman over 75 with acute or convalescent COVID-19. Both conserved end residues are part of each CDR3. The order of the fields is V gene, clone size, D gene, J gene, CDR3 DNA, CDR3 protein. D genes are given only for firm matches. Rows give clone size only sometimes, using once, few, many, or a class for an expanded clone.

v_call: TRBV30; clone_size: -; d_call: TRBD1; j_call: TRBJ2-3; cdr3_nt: TGTGCCTGGAGTAACTACAGGGGTGATACGCAGTATTTT; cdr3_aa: CAWSNYRGDTQYF
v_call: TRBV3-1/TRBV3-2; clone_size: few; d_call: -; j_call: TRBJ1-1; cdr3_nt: TGTGCCAGCAGCCAAGGGGCGACCTTTGAAGCTTTCTTT; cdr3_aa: CASSQGATFEAFF
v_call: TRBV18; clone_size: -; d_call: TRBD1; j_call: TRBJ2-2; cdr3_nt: TGTGCCAGCTCACCGGGGACAGGGGGCAACACCGGGGAGCTGTTTTTT; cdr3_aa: CASSPGTGGNTGELFF
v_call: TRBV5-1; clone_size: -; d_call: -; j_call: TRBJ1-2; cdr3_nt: TGCGCCAGCAGCTTTTCTGGGGGCAGTGGCTACACCTTC; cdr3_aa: CASSFSGGSGYTF
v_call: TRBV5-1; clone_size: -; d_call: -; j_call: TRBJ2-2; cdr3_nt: TGCGCCAGCAGCTTGGGAATCGGCGGGGAGCTGTTTTTT; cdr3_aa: CASSLGIGGELFF
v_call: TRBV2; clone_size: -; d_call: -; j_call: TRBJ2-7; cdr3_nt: TGTGCCAGCAGTGAAGCGCGATACGAGCAGTACTTC; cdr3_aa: CASSEARYEQYF
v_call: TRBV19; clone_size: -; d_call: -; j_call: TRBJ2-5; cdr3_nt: TGTGCCAGTAGTAGCACGACAGGTGGTCGGGAGACCCAGTACTTC; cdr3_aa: CASSSTTGGRETQYF
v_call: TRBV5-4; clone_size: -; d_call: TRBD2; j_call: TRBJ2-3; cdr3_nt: TGTGCCAGCTCCTCGAAACCGGGACTAGCGGGCCTAAACACAGATACGCAGTATTTT; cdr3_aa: CASSSKPGLAGLNTDTQYF
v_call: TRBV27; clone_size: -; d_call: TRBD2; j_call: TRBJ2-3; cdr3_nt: TGTGCCAGCAGTTTAACAAGACTAGCGGGGCCAGGACCAGATACGCAGTATTTT; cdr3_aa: CASSLTRLAGPGPDTQYF
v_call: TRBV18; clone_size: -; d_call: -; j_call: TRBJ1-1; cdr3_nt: TGTGCCAGCTCACCAATCAGCCAGGGTAGGACTGAAGCTTTCTTT; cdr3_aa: CASSPISQGRTEAFF